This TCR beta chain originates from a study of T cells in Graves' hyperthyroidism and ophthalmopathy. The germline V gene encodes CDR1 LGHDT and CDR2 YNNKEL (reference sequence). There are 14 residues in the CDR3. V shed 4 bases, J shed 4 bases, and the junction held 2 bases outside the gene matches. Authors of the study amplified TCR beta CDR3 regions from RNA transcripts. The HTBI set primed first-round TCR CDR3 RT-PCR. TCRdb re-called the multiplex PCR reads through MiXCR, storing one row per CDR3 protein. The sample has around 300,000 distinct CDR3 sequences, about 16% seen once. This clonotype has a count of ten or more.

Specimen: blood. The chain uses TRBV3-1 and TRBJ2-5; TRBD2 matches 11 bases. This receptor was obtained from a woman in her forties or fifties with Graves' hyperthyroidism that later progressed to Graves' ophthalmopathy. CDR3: CASSLAGGRETQYF. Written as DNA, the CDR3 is TGTGCCAGCAGCCTAGCGGGAGGGAGAGAGACCCAGTACTTC.